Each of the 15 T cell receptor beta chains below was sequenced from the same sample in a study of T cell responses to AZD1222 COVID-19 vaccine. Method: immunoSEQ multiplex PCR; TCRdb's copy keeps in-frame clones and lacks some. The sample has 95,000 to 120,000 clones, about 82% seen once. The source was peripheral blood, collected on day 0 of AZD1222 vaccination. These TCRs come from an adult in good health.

The CDR3: CASSLGDRGSTSYGYTF. The CDR3 nucleotides read TGCGCCAGCAGCTTGGGAGACAGGGGCTCAACTAGCTATGGCTACACCTTC. The J gene is TRBJ1-2, the V gene TRBV5-1, with TRBD1 identical over 8 bases. V was clipped by 0 bases and J by 4 bases; unmatched bases: 11. Germline CDR1 and CDR2: SGHRS and YFSETQ. The CDR3 runs 17 residues.

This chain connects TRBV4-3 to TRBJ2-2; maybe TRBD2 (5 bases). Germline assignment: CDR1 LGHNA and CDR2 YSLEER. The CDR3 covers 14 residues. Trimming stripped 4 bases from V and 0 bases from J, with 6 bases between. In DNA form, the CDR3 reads TGCGCCAGCAGCCCGGGGACGAACACCGGGGAGCTGTTTTTT. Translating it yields CASSPGTNTGELFF.

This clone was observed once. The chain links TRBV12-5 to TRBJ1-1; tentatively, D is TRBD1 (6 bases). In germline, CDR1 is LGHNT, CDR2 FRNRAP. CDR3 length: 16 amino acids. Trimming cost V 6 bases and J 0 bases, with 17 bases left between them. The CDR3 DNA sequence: TGTGCTAGTGGGAAGGGGGGAAACTATATGAACACTGAAGCTTTCTTT. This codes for CASGKGGNYMNTEAFF.

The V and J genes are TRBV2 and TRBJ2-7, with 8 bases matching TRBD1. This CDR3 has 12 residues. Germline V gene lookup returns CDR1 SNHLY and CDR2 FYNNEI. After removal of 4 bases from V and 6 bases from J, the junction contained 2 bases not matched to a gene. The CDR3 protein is CASSGDRIEQYF. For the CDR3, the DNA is TGTGCCAGCAGTGGGGACAGGATCGAGCAGTACTTC.

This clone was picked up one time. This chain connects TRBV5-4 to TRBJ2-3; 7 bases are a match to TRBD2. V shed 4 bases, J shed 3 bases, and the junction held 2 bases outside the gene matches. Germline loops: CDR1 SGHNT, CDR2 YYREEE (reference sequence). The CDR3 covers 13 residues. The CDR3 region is CASSGGVTDTQYF. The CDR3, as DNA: TGTGCCAGCAGCGGGGGGGTGACAGATACGCAGTATTTT.

The chain's CDR3 is CASSLNRGPSSYNSPLHF. DNA for the CDR3: TGTGCCAGCAGTTTAAACAGGGGCCCAAGCTCCTATAATTCACCCCTCCACTTT. The V call is TRBV27, the J call TRBJ1-6; 7 bases align to TRBD1. CDR1 MNHEY and CDR2 SMNVEV come from the germline V gene (reference sequence). V was clipped by 2 bases and J by 0 bases; unmatched bases: 7. This CDR3 contains 18 residues.

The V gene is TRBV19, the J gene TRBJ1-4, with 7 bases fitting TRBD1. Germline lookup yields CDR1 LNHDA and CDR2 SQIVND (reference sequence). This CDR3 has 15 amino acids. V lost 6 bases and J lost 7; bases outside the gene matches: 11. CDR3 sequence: CASSAQQGFGEKLFF. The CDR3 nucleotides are TGTGCCAGTAGCGCCCAACAGGGGTTTGGTGAAAAACTGTTTTTT.

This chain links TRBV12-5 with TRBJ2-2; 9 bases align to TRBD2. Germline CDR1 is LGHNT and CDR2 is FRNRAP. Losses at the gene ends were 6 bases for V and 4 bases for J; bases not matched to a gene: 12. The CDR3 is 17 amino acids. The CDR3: CASGKDPGAGGTGELFF. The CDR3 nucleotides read TGTGCTAGTGGAAAGGACCCTGGAGCGGGGGGCACCGGGGAGCTGTTTTTT.

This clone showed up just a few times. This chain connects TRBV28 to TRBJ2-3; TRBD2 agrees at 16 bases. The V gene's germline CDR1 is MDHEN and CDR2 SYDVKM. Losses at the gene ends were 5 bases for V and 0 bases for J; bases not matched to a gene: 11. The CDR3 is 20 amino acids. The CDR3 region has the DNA TGTGCCAGCAGTGACCAACTCGGGACTAGCGGGGGGGATAGCACAGATACGCAGTATTTT. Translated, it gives CASSDQLGTSGGDSTDTQYF.

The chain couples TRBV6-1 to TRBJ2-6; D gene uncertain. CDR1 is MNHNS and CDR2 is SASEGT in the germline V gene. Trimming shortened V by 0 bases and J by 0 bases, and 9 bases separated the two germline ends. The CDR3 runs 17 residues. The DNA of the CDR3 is TGTGCCAGCAGTGAAGCGCTCCGTTCCTCTGGGGCCAACGTCCTGACTTTC. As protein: CASSEALRSSGANVLTF.

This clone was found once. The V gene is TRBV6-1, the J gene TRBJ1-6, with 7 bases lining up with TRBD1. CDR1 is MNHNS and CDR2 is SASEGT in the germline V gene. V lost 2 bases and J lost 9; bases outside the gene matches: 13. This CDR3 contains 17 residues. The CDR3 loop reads CASSEYSIGGVGSPLHF. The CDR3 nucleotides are TGTGCCAGCAGTGAATACTCTATAGGGGGCGTAGGTTCACCCCTCCACTTT.

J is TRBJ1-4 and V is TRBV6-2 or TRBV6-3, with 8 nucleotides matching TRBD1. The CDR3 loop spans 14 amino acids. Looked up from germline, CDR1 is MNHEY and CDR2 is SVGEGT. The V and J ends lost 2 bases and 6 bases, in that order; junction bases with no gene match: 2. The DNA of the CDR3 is TGTGCCAGCAGTTACACGACAGGGGATGAAAAACTGTTTTTT. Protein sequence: CASSYTTGDEKLFF.

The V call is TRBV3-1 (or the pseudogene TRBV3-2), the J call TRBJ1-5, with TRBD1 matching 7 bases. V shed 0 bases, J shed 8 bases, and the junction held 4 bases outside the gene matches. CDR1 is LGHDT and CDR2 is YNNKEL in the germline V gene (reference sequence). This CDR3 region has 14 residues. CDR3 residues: CASSQETGMEPQHF. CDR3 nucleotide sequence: TGTGCCAGCAGCCAAGAGACAGGGATGGAGCCCCAGCATTTT.

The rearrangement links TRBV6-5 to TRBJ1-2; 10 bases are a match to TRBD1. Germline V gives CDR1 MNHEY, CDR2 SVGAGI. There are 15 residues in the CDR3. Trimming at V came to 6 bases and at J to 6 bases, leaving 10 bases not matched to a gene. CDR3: CASRNPGQGSDGYTF. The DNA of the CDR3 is TGTGCCAGCAGAAATCCGGGACAGGGGTCCGATGGCTACACCTTC.

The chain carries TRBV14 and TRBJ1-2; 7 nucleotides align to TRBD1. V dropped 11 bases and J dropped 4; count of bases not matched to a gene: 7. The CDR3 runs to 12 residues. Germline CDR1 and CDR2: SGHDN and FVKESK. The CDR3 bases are TGTGCCTCCCAGGGGGGCAGCTATGGCTACACCTTC. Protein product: CASQGGSYGYTF.